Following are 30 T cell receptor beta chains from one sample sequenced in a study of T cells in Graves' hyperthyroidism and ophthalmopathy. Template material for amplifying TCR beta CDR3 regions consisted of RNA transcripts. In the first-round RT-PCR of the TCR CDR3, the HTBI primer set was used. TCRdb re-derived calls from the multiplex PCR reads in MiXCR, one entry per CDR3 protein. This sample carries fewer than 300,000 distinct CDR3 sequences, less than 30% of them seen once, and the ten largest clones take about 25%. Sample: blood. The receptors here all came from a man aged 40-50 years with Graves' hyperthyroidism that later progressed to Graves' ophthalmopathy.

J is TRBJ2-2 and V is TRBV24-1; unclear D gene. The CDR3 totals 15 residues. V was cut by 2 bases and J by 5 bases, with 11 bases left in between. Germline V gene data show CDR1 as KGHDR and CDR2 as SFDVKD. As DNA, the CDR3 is TGTGCCACCAGTGATTCAGAGTATTTGACCGGGGAGCTGTTTTTT. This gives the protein CATSDSEYLTGELFF.

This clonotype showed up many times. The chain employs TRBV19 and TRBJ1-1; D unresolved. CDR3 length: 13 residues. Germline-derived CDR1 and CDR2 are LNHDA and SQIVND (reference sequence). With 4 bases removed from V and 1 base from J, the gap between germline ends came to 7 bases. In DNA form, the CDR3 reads TGTGCCAGTAGTACTACTACGAACACTGAAGCTTTCTTT. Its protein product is CASSTTTNTEAFF.

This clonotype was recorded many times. The CDR3: CASSSEYEQYF. The DNA of the CDR3 is TGTGCCAGCAGCTCAGAATACGAGCAGTACTTC. The chain has TRBV7-8 and TRBJ2-7, with D unclear. Germline CDR1 and CDR2: SGHVS and FQNEAQ. V lost 4 bases, J lost 4 bases, and 5 bases lay in between. The CDR3 covers 11 residues. The full variable domain, rest sourced from reference TRBV7-8 and TRBJ2-7, is GAGVSQSPRYKVAKRGQDVALRCDPISGHVSLFWYQQALGQGPEFLTYFQNEAQLDKSGLPSDRFFAERPEGSVSTLKIQRTQQEDSAVYLCASSSEYEQYFGPGTRLTVT.

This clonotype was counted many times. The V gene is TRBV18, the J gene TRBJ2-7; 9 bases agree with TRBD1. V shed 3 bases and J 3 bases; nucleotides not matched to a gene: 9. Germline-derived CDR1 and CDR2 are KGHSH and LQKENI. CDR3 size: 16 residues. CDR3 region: CASSPGQGNFVYEQYF. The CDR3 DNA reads TGTGCCAGCTCACCGGGACAGGGAAATTTTGTCTACGAGCAGTACTTC.

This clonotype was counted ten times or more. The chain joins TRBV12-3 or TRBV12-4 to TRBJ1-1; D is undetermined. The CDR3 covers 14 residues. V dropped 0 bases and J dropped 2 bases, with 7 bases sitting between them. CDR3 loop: CASSLAGINTEAFF. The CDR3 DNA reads TGTGCCAGCAGTTTAGCCGGGATAAACACTGAAGCTTTCTTT.

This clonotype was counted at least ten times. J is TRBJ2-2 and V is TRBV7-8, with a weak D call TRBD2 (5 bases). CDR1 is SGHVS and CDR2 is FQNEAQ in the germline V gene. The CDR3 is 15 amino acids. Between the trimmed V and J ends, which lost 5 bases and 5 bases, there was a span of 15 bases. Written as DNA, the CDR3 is TGTGCCAGCAGCACGAGATCAACTAGGACCGGGGAGCTGTTTTTT. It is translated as CASSTRSTRTGELFF.

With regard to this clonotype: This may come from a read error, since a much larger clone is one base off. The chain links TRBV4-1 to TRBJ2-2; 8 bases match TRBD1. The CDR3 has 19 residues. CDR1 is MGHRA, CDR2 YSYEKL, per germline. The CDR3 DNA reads TGCGTCAGCAGCCAGAACACAGGGGGAGGTAGTTGGAACACCGGGGAGCTGTTTTTT. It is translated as CVSSQNTGGGSWNTGELFF.

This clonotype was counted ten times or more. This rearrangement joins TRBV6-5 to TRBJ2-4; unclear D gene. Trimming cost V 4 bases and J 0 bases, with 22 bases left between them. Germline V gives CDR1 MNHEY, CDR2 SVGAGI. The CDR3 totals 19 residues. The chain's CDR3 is CASSFASLDADLAKNIQYF. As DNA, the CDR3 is TGTGCCAGCAGTTTTGCCTCTTTAGACGCAGACTTAGCCAAAAACATTCAGTACTTC.

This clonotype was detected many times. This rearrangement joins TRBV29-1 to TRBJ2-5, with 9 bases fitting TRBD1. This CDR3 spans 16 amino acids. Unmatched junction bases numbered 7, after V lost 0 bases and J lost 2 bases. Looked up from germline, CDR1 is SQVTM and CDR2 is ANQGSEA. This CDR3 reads CSVEDLATGGQETQYF. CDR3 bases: TGCAGCGTTGAAGATCTAGCGACAGGGGGACAAGAGACCCAGTACTTC.

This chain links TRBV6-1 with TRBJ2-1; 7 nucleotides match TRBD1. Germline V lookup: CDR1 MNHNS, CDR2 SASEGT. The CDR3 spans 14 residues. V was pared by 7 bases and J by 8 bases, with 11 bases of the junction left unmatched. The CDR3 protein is CASTGATGIDEQFF. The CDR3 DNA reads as TGTGCCAGCACCGGGGCGACAGGGATCGATGAGCAGTTCTTC.

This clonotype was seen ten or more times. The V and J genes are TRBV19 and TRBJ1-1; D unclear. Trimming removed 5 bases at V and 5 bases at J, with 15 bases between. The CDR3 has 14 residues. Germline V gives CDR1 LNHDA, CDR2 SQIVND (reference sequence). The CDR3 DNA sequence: TGTGCCAGTAGTCGGAAAGTTTGGGTTACTGAAGCTTTCTTT. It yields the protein CASSRKVWVTEAFF.

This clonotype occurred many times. CDR3: CATSDLPQATEAFF. CDR3 sequence (DNA): TGTGCCACCAGTGACCTACCCCAGGCGACTGAAGCTTTCTTT. The chain couples TRBV24-1 to TRBJ1-1; D is unclear. The CDR3 sequence is 14 residues long. Looked up from germline, CDR1 is KGHDR and CDR2 is SFDVKD. Trimming pared 4 bases from V and 5 bases from J, leaving 13 bases between.

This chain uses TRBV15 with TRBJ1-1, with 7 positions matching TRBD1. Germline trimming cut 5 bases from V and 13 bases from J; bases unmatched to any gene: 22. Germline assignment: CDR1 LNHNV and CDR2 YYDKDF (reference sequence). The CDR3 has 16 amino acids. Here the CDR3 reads CATSGEPGQRDSKGFF. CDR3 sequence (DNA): TGTGCCACCAGCGGGGAACCGGGACAGCGGGATTCGAAAGGTTTCTTT. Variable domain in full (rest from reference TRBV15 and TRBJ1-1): DAMVIQNPRYQVTQFGKPVTLSCSQTLNHNVMYWYQQKSSQAPKLLFHYYDKDFNNEADTPDNFQSRRPNTSFCFLDIRSPGLGDTAMYLCATSGEPGQRDSKGFFGQGTRLTVV.

Written as DNA, the CDR3 is TGTGCCAGCAGCCTCGGACTTAGGCCCTACGAGCAGTACTTC. This gives the protein CASSLGLRPYEQYF. V and J are TRBV6-2 or TRBV6-3 and TRBJ2-7; TRBD2 is a possible D gene (5 bases). This CDR3 has 14 amino acids. Germline CDR1 MNHEY, CDR2 SVGEGT. V lost 6 bases, J lost 2 bases, and 14 bases lay in between.

The CDR3 nucleotides are TGTGCCAGCAGTTACGCGACGGGGAATCAGCCCCAGCATTTT. It specifies CASSYATGNQPQHF. The V call is TRBV6-2 or TRBV6-3, the J call TRBJ1-5; no clear D. V was clipped by 2 bases and J by 4 bases, with 9 bases between them. Germline CDR1 is MNHEY and CDR2 is SVGEGT. This CDR3 is built from 14 residues.

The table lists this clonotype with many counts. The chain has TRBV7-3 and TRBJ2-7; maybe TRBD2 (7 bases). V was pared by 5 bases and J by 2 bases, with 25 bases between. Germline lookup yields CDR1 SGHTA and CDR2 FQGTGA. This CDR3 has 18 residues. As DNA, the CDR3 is TGTGCCAGCAGCGGGACACCGGGGAGACAGCGGGATCCCTACGAGCAGTACTTC. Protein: CASSGTPGRQRDPYEQYF.

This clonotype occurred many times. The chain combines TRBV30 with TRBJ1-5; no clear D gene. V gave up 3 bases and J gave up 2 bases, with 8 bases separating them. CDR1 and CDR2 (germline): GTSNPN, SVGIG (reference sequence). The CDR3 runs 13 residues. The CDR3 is CAWRGQGNQPQHF. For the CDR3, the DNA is TGTGCCTGGAGAGGGCAGGGCAATCAGCCCCAGCATTTT. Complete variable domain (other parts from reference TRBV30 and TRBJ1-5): SQTIHQWPATLVQPVGSPLSLECTVEGTSNPNLYWYRQAAGRGLQLLFYSVGIGQISSEVPQNLSASRPQDRQFILSSKKLLLSDSGFYLCAWRGQGNQPQHFGDGTRLSIL.

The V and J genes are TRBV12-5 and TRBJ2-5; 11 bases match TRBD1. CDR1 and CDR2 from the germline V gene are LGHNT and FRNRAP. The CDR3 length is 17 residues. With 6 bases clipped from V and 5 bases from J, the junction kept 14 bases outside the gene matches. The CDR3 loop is CASGPGTGGLPGETQYF. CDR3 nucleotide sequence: TGTGCTAGTGGCCCAGGGACAGGGGGTTTACCCGGGGAGACCCAGTACTTC.

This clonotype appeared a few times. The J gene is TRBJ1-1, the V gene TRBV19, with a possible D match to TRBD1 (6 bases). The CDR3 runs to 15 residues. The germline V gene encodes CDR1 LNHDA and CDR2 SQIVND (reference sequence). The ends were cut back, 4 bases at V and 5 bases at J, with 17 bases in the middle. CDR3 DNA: TGTGCCAGTAGTAAATCAACTACAGGGCCTACTGAAGCTTTCTTT. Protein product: CASSKSTTGPTEAFF.

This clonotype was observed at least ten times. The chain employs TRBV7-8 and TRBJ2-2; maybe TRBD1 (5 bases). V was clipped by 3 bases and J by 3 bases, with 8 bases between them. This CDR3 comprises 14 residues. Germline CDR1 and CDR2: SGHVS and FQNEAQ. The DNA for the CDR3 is TGTGCCAGCAGCTTGCAGGGCCACACCGGGGAGCTGTTTTTT. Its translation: CASSLQGHTGELFF.

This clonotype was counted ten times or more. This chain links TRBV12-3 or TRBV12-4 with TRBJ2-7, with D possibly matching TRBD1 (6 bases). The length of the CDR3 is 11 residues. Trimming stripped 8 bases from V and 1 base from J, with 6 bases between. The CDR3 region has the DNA TGTGCCAGCGGACAGTCCTACGAGCAGTACTTC. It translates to CASGQSYEQYF.

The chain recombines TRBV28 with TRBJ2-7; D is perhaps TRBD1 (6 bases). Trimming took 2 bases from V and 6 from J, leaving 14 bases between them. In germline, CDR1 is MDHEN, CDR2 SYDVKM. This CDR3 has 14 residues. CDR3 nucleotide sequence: TGTGCCAGCAGTTTAAGCAGGGGATCAACCGAGCAGTACTTC. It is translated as CASSLSRGSTEQYF.

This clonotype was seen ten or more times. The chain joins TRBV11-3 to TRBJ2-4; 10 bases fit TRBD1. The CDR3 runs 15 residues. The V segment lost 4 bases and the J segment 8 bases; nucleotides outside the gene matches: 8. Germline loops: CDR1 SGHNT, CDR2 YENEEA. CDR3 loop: CASSYPGQGRYIQYF. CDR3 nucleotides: TGTGCCAGCAGCTATCCGGGACAGGGGAGGTACATTCAGTACTTC.

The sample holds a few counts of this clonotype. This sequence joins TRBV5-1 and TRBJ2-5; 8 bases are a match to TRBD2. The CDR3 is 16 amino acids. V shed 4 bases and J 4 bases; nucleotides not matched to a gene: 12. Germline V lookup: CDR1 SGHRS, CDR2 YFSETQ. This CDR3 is CASSLQAAGGSETQYF. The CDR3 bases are TGCGCCAGCAGCCTCCAAGCGGCGGGAGGCTCAGAGACCCAGTACTTC. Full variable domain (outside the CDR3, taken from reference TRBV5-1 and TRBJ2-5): KAGVTQTPRYLIKTRGQQVTLSCSPISGHRSVSWYQQTPGQGLQFLFEYFSETQRNKGNFPGRFSGRQFSNSRSEMNVSTLELGDSALYLCASSLQAAGGSETQYFGPGTRLLVL.

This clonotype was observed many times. CDR3 bases: TGTGCCAGCAGTTTTAACGCAGGGATTACGGCCGAGCAGTACTTC. This sequence encodes CASSFNAGITAEQYF. The chain combines TRBV28 with TRBJ2-7; a weak D match, TRBD1 (5 bases). This CDR3 has 15 residues. Germline V gives CDR1 MDHEN, CDR2 SYDVKM. V gave up 3 bases and J gave up 6 bases, with 18 bases separating them.

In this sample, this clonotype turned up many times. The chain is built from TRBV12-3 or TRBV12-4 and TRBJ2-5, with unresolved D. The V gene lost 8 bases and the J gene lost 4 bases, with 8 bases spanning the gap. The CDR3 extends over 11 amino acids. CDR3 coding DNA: TGTGCCAGCTCACCATCAGAGACCCAGTACTTC. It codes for CASSPSETQYF.

In DNA form, the CDR3 reads TGTGCCACAAGCCGGGATTTAAATCAGCCCCAGCATTTT. Amino acid sequence: CATSRDLNQPQHF. The rearrangement links TRBV10-3 to TRBJ1-5; D uncertain. The CDR3 is 13 amino acids. Trimming took off 10 bases at V and 4 bases at J, with 14 bases between the two ends. Germline CDR1 is ENHRY and CDR2 is SYGVKD.

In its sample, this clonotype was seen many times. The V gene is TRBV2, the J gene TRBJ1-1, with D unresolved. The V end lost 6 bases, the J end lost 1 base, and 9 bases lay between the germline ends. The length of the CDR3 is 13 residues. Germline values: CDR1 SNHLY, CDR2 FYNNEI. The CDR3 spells CASRGSQNTEAFF. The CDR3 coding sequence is TGTGCCAGCAGGGGCTCTCAGAACACTGAAGCTTTCTTT. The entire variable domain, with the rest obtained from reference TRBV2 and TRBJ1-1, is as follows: EPEVTQTPSHQVTQMGQEVILRCVPISNHLYFYWYRQILGQKVEFLVSFYNNEISEKSEIFDDQFSVERPDGSNFTLKIRSTKLEDSAMYFCASRGSQNTEAFFGQGTRLTVV.

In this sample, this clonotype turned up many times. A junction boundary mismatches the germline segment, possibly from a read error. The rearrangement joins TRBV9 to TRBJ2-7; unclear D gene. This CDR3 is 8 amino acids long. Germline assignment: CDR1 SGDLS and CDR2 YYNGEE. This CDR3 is CASTIAEF. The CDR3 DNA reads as TGTGCCAGCACCATCGCCGAATTC.

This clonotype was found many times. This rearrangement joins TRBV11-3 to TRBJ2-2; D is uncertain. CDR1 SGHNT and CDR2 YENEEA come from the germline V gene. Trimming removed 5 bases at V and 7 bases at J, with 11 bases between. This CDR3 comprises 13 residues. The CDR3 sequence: CASSPYQLGELFF. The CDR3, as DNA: TGTGCCAGCAGCCCTTATCAACTCGGGGAGCTGTTTTTT.